The 3 T cell receptor beta chains presented below share a single source sample, sequenced in a study of T cell responses to AZD1222 COVID-19 vaccine. The assay was immunoSEQ multiplex PCR, and TCRdb's table has in-frame clones only and misses some. The sample records 180,000 or so clones, over 90% being singletons. This material consisted of peripheral blood, taken on day 0 of AZD1222 vaccination. All receptors derive from an adult in good health.

This chain joins TRBV11-3 and TRBJ2-7; maybe TRBD1 (6 bases). The CDR3 contains 14 residues. Trimming took off 5 bases at V and 5 bases at J, with 16 bases between the two ends. Germline lookup yields CDR1 SGHNT and CDR2 YENEEA. The CDR3 reads CASSPTPGAHEQYF. In nucleotides, the CDR3 is TGTGCCAGCAGCCCTACCCCAGGGGCCCACGAGCAGTACTTC. The complete variable domain, with remaining parts taken from reference TRBV11-3 and TRBJ2-7, reads EAGVVQSPRYKIIEKKQPVAFWCNPISGHNTLYWYLQNLGQGPELLIRYENEEAVDDSQLPKDRFSAERLKGVDSTLKIQPAELGDSAVYLCASSPTPGAHEQYFGPGTRLTVT.

The chain is built from TRBV11-2 and TRBJ1-1, with 9 positions matching TRBD1. The germline V gene has CDR1 SGHAT and CDR2 FQNNGV. The CDR3 is 14 amino acids. The ends lost 2 bases at V and 5 bases at J; junction bases unmatched: 3. The DNA of the CDR3 is TGTGCCAGCAGCTTACAGACAGGGGGGACTGAAGCTTTCTTT. This gives the protein CASSLQTGGTEAFF. Full variable domain (rest looked up from reference TRBV11-2 and TRBJ1-1): EAGVAQSPRYKIIEKRQSVAFWCNPISGHATLYWYQQILGQGPKLLIQFQNNGVVDDSQLPKDRFSAERLKGVDSTLKIQPAKLEDSAVYLCASSLQTGGTEAFFGQGTRLTVV.

The genes are TRBV7-2 and TRBJ1-3; the D gene is possibly TRBD1 (5 bases). Germline V gene sequence: CDR1 SGHTA, CDR2 FQGNSA. CDR3 size: 13 residues. V lost 5 bases, J lost 4 bases, and 9 bases lay in between. The CDR3 is CASSPGGGNTIYF. CDR3 bases: TGTGCCAGCAGCCCGGGGGGAGGAAACACCATATATTTT. Combining the CDR3 with reference TRBV7-2 and TRBJ1-3 gives the whole variable domain GAGVSQSPSNKVTEKGKDVELRCDPISGHTALYWYRQSLGQGLEFLIYFQGNSAPDKSGLPSDRFSAERTGGSVSTLTIQRTQQEDSAVYLCASSPGGGNTIYFGEGSWLTVV.